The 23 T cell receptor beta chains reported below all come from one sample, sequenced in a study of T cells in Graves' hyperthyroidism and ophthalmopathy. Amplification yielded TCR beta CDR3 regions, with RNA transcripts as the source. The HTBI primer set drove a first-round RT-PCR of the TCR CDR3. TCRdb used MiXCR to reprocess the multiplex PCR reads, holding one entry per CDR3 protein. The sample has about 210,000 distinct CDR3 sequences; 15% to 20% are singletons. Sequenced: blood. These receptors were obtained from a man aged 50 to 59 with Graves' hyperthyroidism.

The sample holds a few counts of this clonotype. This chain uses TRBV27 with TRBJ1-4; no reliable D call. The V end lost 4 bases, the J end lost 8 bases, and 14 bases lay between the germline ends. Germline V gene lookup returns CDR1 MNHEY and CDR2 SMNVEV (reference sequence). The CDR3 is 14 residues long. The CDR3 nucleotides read TGTGCCAGCAGTTCCGGCCGGTTGGTGGAAAAACTGTTTTTT. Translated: CASSSGRLVEKLFF.

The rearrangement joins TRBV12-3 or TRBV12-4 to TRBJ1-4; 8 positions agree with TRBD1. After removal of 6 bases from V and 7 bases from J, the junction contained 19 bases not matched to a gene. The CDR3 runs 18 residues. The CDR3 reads CASSQDRQGWTFTEKLFF. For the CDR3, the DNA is TGTGCCAGCAGCCAAGATAGACAGGGGTGGACCTTTACTGAAAAACTGTTTTTT.

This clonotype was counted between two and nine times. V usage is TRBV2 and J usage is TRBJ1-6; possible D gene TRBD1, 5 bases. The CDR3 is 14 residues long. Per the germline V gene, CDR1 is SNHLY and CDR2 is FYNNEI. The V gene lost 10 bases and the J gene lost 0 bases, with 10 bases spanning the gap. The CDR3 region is CATRVSSYNSPLHF. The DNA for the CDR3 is TGTGCCACCAGGGTGAGCTCCTATAATTCACCCCTCCACTTT.

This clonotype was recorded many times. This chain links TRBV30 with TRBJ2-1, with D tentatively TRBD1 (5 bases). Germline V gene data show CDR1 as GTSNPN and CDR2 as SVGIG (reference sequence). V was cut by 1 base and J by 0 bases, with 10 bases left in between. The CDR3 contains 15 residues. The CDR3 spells CAWSGGASSYNEQFF. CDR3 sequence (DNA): TGTGCCTGGAGTGGGGGCGCGAGCTCCTACAATGAGCAGTTCTTC.

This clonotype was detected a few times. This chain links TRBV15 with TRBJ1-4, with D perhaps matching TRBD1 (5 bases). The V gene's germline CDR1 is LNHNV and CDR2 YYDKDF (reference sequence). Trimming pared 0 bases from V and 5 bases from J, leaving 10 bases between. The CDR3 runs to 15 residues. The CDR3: CATSRDRGWNEKLFF. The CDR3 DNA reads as TGTGCCACCAGCAGAGATCGGGGGTGGAATGAAAAACTGTTTTTT.

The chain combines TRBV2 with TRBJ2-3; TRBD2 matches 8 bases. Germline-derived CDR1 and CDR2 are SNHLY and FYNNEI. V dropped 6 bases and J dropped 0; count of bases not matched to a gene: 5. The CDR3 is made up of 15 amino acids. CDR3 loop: CASSMLAGSTDTQYF. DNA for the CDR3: TGTGCCAGCAGCATGCTAGCGGGTAGCACAGATACGCAGTATTTT.

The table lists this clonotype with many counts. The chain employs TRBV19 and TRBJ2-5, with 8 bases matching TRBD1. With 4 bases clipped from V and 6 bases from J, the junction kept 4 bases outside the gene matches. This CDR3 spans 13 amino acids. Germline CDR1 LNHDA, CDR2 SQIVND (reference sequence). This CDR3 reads CASSKDRDKTQYF. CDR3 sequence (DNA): TGTGCCAGTAGTAAGGACAGGGACAAGACCCAGTACTTC.

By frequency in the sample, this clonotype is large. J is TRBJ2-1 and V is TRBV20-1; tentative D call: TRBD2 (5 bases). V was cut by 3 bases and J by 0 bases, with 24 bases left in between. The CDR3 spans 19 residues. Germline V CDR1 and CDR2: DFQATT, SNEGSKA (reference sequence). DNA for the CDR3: TGCAGTGCTAGCCCGGACTGGATTAACTCAAACCTCTCCTACAATGAGCAGTTCTTC. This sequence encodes CSASPDWINSNLSYNEQFF.

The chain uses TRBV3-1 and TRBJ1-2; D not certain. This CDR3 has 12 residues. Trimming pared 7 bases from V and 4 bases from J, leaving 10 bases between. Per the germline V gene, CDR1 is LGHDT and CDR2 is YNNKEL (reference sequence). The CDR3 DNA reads TGTGCCAGCAAGGAGAAGGGCTATGGCTACACCTTC. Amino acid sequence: CASKEKGYGYTF.

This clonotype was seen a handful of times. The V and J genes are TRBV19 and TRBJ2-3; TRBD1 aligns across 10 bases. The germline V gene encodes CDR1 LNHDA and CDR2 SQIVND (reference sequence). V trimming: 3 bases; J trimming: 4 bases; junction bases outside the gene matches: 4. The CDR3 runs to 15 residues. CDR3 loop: CASSMGQGIADTQYF. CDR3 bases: TGTGCCAGTAGTATGGGACAGGGGATCGCAGATACGCAGTATTTT.

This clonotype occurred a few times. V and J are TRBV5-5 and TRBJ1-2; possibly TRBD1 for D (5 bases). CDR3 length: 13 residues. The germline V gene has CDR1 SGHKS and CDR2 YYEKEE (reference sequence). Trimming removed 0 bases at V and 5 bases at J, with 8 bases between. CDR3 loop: CASSLGGFYGYTF. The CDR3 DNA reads TGTGCCAGCAGCTTGGGGGGGTTTTATGGCTACACCTTC.

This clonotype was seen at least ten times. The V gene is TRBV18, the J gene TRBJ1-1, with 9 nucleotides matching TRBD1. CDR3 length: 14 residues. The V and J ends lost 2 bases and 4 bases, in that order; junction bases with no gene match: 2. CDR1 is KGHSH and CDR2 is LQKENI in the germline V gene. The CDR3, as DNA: TGTGCCAGCTCACCAGGACAGGGGACCACTGAAGCTTTCTTT. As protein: CASSPGQGTTEAFF.

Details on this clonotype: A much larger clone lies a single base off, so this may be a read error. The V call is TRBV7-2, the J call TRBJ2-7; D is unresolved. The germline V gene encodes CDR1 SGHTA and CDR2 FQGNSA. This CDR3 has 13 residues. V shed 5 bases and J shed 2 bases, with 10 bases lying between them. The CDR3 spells CASSRNRTYEQYF. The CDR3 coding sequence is TGTGCCAGCAGCCGGAACAGAACCTACGAGCAGTACTTC.

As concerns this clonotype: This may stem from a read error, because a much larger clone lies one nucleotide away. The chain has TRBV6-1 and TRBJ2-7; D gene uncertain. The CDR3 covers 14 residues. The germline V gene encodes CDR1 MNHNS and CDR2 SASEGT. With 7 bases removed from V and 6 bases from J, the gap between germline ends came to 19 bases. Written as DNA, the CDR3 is TGTGCCAGCACAATTGGACCATTTGGAGCCGAGCAGTACTTC. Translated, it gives CASTIGPFGAEQYF.

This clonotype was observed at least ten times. The CDR3 coding sequence is TGTGCCAGCAGTGGCAGTGTGATTAGATCGGCCTACGAGCAGTACTTC. The encoded protein is CASSGSVIRSAYEQYF. This chain uses TRBV2 with TRBJ2-7; D unclear. V shed 4 bases and J shed 2 bases, with 18 bases lying between them. The CDR3 is made up of 16 amino acids. Germline-derived CDR1 and CDR2 are SNHLY and FYNNEI.

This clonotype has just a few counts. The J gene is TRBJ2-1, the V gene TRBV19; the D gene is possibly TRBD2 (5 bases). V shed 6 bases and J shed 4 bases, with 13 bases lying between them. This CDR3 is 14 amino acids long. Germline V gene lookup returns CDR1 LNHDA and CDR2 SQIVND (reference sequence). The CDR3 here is CASRFRGSYNEQFF. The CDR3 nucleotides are TGTGCCAGTAGATTCCGCGGGTCATACAATGAGCAGTTCTTC.

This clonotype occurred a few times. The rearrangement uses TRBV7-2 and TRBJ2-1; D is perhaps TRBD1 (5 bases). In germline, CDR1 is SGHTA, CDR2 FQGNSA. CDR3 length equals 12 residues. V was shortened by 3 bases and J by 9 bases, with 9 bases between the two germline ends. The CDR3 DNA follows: TGTGCCAGCAGCTTCAGGGTGACTGAGCAGTTCTTC. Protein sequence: CASSFRVTEQFF.

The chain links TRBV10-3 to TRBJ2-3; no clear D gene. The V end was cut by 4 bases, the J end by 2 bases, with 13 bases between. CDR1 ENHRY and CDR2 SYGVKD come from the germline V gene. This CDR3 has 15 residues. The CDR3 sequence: CAISVSQNPTDTQYF. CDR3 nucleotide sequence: TGTGCCATCAGTGTCTCACAGAACCCCACAGATACGCAGTATTTT.

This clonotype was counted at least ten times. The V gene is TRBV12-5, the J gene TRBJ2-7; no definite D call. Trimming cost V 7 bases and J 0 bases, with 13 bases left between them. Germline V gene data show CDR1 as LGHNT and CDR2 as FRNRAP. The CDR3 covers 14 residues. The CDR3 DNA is TGTGCTAGTGCCGGAGCCCTAGGCTCCTACGAGCAGTACTTC. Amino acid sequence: CASAGALGSYEQYF.

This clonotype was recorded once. CDR3 in amino acids: CASSLDSSGGYQETQYF. CDR3 nucleotide sequence: TGTGCCAGCAGCTTAGATTCTAGCGGGGGATACCAAGAGACCCAGTACTTC. The rearrangement links TRBV11-2 to TRBJ2-5, with 10 bases lining up with TRBD2. The length of the CDR3 is 17 residues. Germline assignment: CDR1 SGHAT and CDR2 FQNNGV. The V gene end was trimmed by 0 bases and the J gene end by 0 bases; junction bases not matched to a gene: 4.

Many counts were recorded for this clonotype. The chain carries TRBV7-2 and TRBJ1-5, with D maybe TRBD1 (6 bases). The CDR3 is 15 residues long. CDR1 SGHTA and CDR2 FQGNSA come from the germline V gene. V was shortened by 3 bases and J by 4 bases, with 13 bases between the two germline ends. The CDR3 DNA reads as TGTGCCAGCAGCTTTGGGGACACTTGGAATCAGCCCCAGCATTTT. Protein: CASSFGDTWNQPQHF.

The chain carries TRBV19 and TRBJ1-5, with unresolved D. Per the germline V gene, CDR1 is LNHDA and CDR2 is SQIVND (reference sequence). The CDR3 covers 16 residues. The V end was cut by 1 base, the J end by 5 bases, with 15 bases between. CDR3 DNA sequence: TGTGCCAGTAGTATAGTAAAAGATGGACGCTATCAGCCCCAGCATTTT. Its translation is CASSIVKDGRYQPQHF.

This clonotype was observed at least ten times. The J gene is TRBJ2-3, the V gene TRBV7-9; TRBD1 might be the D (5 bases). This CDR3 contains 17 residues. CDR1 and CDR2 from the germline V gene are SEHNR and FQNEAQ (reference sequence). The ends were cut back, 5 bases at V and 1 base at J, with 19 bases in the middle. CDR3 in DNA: TGTGCCAGCAGCACCCGAGAGAAGGGGTGGGGCACAGATACGCAGTATTTT. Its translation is CASSTREKGWGTDTQYF.